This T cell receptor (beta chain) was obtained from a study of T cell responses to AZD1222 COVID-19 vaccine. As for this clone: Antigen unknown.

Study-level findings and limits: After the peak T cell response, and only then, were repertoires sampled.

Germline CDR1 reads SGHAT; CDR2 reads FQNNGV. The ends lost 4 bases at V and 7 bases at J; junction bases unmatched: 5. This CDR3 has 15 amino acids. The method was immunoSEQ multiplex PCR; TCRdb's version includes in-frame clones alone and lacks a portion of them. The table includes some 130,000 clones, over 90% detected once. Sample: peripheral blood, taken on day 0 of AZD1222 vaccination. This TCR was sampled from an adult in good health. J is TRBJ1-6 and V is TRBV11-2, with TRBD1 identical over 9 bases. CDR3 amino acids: CASSSNRGLNSPLHF. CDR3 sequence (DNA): TGTGCCAGCAGCTCCAACAGGGGGCTCAATTCACCCCTCCACTTT.